A selection of T cell receptor beta chains follows, all from one sample in a study of control samples from healthy donors and cancer patients. Assay: immunoSEQ multiplex PCR; the TCRdb copy retains only in-frame clones and omits some. The data hold more than 45,000 clones, with 93% observed a single time. Sequenced material: PBMCs. All receptors come from a woman aged 45 to 65 with head and neck cancer. The CDR3 runs from the conserved cysteine through the conserved F or W. D genes are given only for firm matches. A row's size may be missing; if present it is once, few, many or a size class.

CDR3 DNA,CDR3 protein,J gene,D gene,V gene,clone size
TGCGCCAGCAGGGGACAGGGGAACACTGAAGCTTTCTTT,CASRGQGNTEAFF,TRBJ1-1,TRBD1,TRBV5-1,.
TGTGCCAGCAGCCCCGGTGGATTCGGGAACAATGAGCAGTTCTTC,CASSPGGFGNNEQFF,TRBJ2-1,.,TRBV11-3,.
TGTGCCAGCAGCTTAAGGCGGTCAGATACGCAGTATTTT,CASSLRRSDTQYF,TRBJ2-3,.,TRBV13,.
TGTGCCAGCAGTCGGACGGTCCCTTGGGATTCACCCCTCCACTTT,CASSRTVPWDSPLHF,TRBJ1-6,.,TRBV6-5,.
TGTGCCGTATCCTTGACTAGCGGGAGTGCCGGGGAGCTGTTTTTT,CAVSLTSGSAGELFF,TRBJ2-2,TRBD2,TRBV10-3,.
TGTGCCAGCAGCCTCCGGACTAGCGGGAGCCGCACAGATACGCAGTATTTT,CASSLRTSGSRTDTQYF,TRBJ2-3,TRBD2,TRBV5-6,.
TGTGCCAGCAGCCAGGGGGAGAGGAATGAGCAGTTCTTC,CASSQGERNEQFF,TRBJ2-1,.,TRBV4-2,few
TGTGCCAGCAGTGCAGGGTTGGACACAGATACGCAGTATTTT,CASSAGLDTDTQYF,TRBJ2-3,.,TRBV2,.
TGTGCCAGCAGCTCGGGTCGACTCTCTGGAAACACCATATATTTT,CASSSGRLSGNTIYF,TRBJ1-3,.,TRBV7-9,.
TGCGCCAGCAGCCAAGTTCCCCTGACTTCTTCCTCCCTGCGGGAGCAGTACTTC,CASSQVPLTSSSLREQYF,TRBJ2-7,.,TRBV4-3,.